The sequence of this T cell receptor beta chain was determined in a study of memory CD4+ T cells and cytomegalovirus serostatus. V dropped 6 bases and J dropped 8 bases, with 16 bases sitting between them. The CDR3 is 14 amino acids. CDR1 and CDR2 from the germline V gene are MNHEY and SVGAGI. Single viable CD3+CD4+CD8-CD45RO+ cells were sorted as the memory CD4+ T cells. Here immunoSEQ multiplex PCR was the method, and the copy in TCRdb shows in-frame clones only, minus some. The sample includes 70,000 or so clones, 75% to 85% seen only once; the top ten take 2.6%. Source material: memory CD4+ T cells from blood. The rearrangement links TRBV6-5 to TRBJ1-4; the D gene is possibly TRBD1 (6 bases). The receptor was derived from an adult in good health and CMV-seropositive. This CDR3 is CASRREYRDEKLFF. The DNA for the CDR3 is TGTGCCAGCAGACGCGAATACAGGGACGAAAAACTGTTTTTT.